Listed here are 27 T cell receptor beta chains from one sample, sequenced in a study of shared clonotypes between healthy human individuals. Measured with immunoSEQ multiplex PCR; TCRdb has only the in-frame clones, and not every one. The sample holds approximately 2,200,000 clones, approximately 94% seen once. Naive CD8 cells lacked CD45RO, underwent positive selection for CCR7 and left out terminally differentiated effector memory CD45RA+ cells. Sequencing input: naive CD8+ T cells from PBMCs. These receptors all come from a man aged 18 to 29 in good health. Some clones in this sample may be carry-over from other donors' samples.

This chain links TRBV2 with TRBJ1-5; tentative D call: TRBD1 (5 bases). Deletions cut 2 bases from V and 6 bases from J, with 17 bases between. CDR3 length equals 16 residues. The germline CDR1 and CDR2 sequences are SNHLY and FYNNEI. The CDR3 coding sequence is TGTGCCAGCAGTGAAAAGTCTTTGGGGGTAGTTCAGCCCCAGCATTTT. This encodes CASSEKSLGVVQPQHF.

Only a few counts were recorded for this clone. V is TRBV7-8 and J is TRBJ1-4; D is uncertain. Germline V lookup: CDR1 SGHVS, CDR2 FQNEAQ. V was pared by 3 bases and J by 10 bases, with 21 bases between. This CDR3 is built from 16 residues. The CDR3 DNA reads as TGTGCCAGCAGCTTGGAATTCGACCCGCATCGGGGAAAACTGTTTTTT. It is translated as CASSLEFDPHRGKLFF.

The chain uses TRBV5-1 and TRBJ2-3; TRBD1 matches 7 bases. CDR1 and CDR2 (germline): SGHRS, YFSETQ. V lost 5 bases and J lost 5; bases outside the gene matches: 14. This CDR3 spans 16 amino acids. In DNA form, the CDR3 reads TGCGCCAGCAGATCCACCTCGACAGGGTCAGTAGATACGCAGTATTTT. It translates to CASRSTSTGSVDTQYF. The complete variable domain, with remaining parts taken from reference TRBV5-1 and TRBJ2-3, reads KAGVTQTPRYLIKTRGQQVTLSCSPISGHRSVSWYQQTPGQGLQFLFEYFSETQRNKGNFPGRFSGRQFSNSRSEMNVSTLELGDSALYLCASRSTSTGSVDTQYFGPGTRLTVL.

CDR3 sequence reads: CASSLGRPSYNEQFF. CDR3 sequence (DNA): TGTGCCAGCAGTTTGGGCAGACCGAGCTACAATGAGCAGTTCTTC. The chain recombines TRBV27 with TRBJ2-1; no reliable D call. The CDR3 runs to 15 residues. V was pared by 3 bases and J by 3 bases, with 12 bases between. Per germline, CDR1 MNHEY and CDR2 SMNVEV (reference sequence).

On this clone: Other nucleotide sequences in the sample specify the same CDR3. The rearrangement uses TRBV28 and TRBJ1-3, with D perhaps matching TRBD1 (6 bases). Germline CDR1 reads MDHEN; CDR2 reads SYDVKM. CDR3 length: 15 residues. Deletions cut 5 bases from V and 0 bases from J, with 11 bases between. The CDR3 here is CASSPTGSSGNTIYF. Written as DNA, the CDR3 is TGTGCCAGCAGTCCCACAGGGAGCTCTGGAAACACCATATATTTT. Based on the CDR3 plus reference TRBV28 and TRBJ1-3, the full variable domain is DVKVTQSSRYLVKRTGEKVFLECVQDMDHENMFWYRQDPGLGLRLIYFSYDVKMKEKGDIPEGYSVSREKKERFSLILESASTNQTSMYLCASSPTGSSGNTIYFGEGSWLTVV.

The chain combines TRBV4-3 with TRBJ2-2; D uncertain. The germline gives CDR1 LGHNA, CDR2 YSLEER. The V end was cut by 4 bases, the J end by 4 bases, with 7 bases between. The CDR3 is 13 amino acids. The CDR3 bases are TGCGCCAGCAGCCCCTCGTCCACCGGGGAGCTGTTTTTT. It specifies CASSPSSTGELFF.

In regard to this clone: Other DNA variants within this sample encode the same CDR3. This chain joins TRBV19 and TRBJ1-5; tentatively, D is TRBD1 (5 bases). Germline V gene lookup returns CDR1 LNHDA and CDR2 SQIVND (reference sequence). V lost 9 bases to trimming and J lost 1 base, with 7 bases between them. This CDR3 comprises 12 residues. This chain's CDR3 is CASRDSNQPQHF. The CDR3, as DNA: TGTGCCAGCCGGGACAGCAATCAGCCCCAGCATTTT.

J is TRBJ2-1 and V is TRBV5-6, with 9 bases aligning to TRBD2. V trimming: 0 bases; J trimming: 7 bases; junction bases outside the gene matches: 11. This CDR3 has 17 amino acids. Germline V gene sequence: CDR1 SGHDT, CDR2 YYEEEE. DNA of the CDR3: TGTGCCAGCAGCTTGGGGTCCGGAAGCGGGAGGACGAATGAGCAGTTCTTC. Protein sequence: CASSLGSGSGRTNEQFF.

The V gene is TRBV27, the J gene TRBJ2-5, with a possible D match to TRBD2 (6 bases). V was shortened by 3 bases and J by 3 bases, with 11 bases between the two germline ends. CDR3 length: 14 amino acids. The germline V gene has CDR1 MNHEY and CDR2 SMNVEV (reference sequence). The CDR3: CASSFSGPKETQYF. CDR3 DNA sequence: TGTGCCAGCAGTTTTAGCGGCCCAAAAGAGACCCAGTACTTC.

The chain links TRBV19 to TRBJ1-5; D not resolved. This CDR3 has 15 residues. V gave up 1 base and J gave up 3 bases, with 10 bases separating them. Germline V gene data show CDR1 as LNHDA and CDR2 as SQIVND (reference sequence). DNA for the CDR3: TGTGCCAGTAGTATAGGCGCTAAGGTCAATCAGCCCCAGCATTTT. Its translation is CASSIGAKVNQPQHF. The complete variable domain, with remaining parts taken from reference TRBV19 and TRBJ1-5, reads DGGITQSPKYLFRKEGQNVTLSCEQNLNHDAMYWYRQDPGQGLRLIYYSQIVNDFQKGDIAEGYSVSREKKESFPLTVTSAQKNPTAFYLCASSIGAKVNQPQHFGDGTRLSIL.

The V gene is TRBV27, the J gene TRBJ1-1, with 8 bases aligning to TRBD1. CDR1 and CDR2 from the germline V gene are MNHEY and SMNVEV (reference sequence). The CDR3 covers 15 residues. V was pared by 5 bases and J by 5 bases, with 10 bases of the junction left unmatched. The CDR3 loop reads CASSPRTGRETEAFF. The CDR3 nucleotides read TGTGCCAGCAGTCCAAGGACAGGGAGGGAGACTGAAGCTTTCTTT.

The rearrangement uses TRBV15 and TRBJ2-5, with D perhaps matching TRBD1 (6 bases). Germline V gene lookup returns CDR1 LNHNV and CDR2 YYDKDF (reference sequence). Trimming pared 10 bases from V and 2 bases from J, leaving 14 bases between. CDR3 size: 13 residues. CDR3 loop: CASRDTRQETQYF. In DNA form, the CDR3 reads TGTGCCAGCCGGGACACACGACAAGAGACCCAGTACTTC.

Notes on this clone: The sample carries other DNA sequences with the same CDR3. V and J are TRBV27 and TRBJ1-4; D perhaps matches TRBD1 (5 bases). The CDR3 totals 12 residues. Trimming removed 6 bases from V and 8 bases from J, with 10 bases in between. Per germline, CDR1 MNHEY and CDR2 SMNVEV (reference sequence). CDR3: CASSPRGEKLFF. CDR3 sequence (DNA): TGTGCCAGCAGCCCCCGGGGGGAAAAACTGTTTTTT.

This clone appeared a few times. The V and J genes are TRBV2 and TRBJ2-2; tentatively, D is TRBD1 or TRBD2 (5 bases each). Trimming cost V 9 bases and J 4 bases, with 18 bases left between them. Germline CDR1 is SNHLY and CDR2 is FYNNEI. This CDR3 is built from 15 residues. The CDR3 bases are TGTGCCAGTAGGGACCCACAATCTCCCACCGGGGAGCTGTTTTTT. This gives the protein CASRDPQSPTGELFF.

V is TRBV7-6 and J is TRBJ2-1, with D uncertain. The V and J ends lost 6 bases and 6 bases respectively, with 12 bases between them. CDR1 SGHVS and CDR2 FNYEAQ come from the germline V gene. This CDR3 is 13 amino acids long. The CDR3 coding sequence is TGTGCCAGCAGTCCTCGGACGTCCAATGAGCAGTTCTTC. Its translation: CASSPRTSNEQFF.

The chain couples TRBV15 to TRBJ2-3, with no clear D. CDR1 and CDR2 (germline): LNHNV, YYDKDF (reference sequence). This CDR3 is 17 amino acids long. The V and J ends lost 3 bases and 0 bases respectively, with 16 bases between them. Here the CDR3 reads CATSRTPRAASTDTQYF. The CDR3 DNA sequence: TGTGCCACCAGCAGGACGCCGCGAGCAGCTAGCACAGATACGCAGTATTTT.

With respect to this clone: At one of its ends the junction is not consistent with the germline gene, which may arise from a read error. V usage is TRBV27 and J usage is TRBJ2-5; a weak D match, TRBD2 (5 bases). The germline gives CDR1 MNHEY, CDR2 SMNVEV (reference sequence). The CDR3 is 14 amino acids. CDR3 sequence reads: CASSPLDSQGTQYF. CDR3 nucleotide sequence: TGTGCCAGCAGCCCACTAGATTCCCAAGGGACCCAGTACTTC.

The chain combines TRBV7-2 with TRBJ2-1, with TRBD1 matching over 7 bases. With V trimmed by 5 bases and J by 2 bases, 9 bases remained unmatched. Germline CDR1 SGHTA, CDR2 FQGNSA. CDR3 size: 16 residues. CDR3 nucleotide sequence: TGTGCCAGCAGCCTCTTTTTTGACAGGGCCTACAATGAGCAGTTCTTC. Its translation is CASSLFFDRAYNEQFF.

The CDR3 protein is CASSVGVAGEQYF. In DNA form, the CDR3 reads TGTGCCAGCAGCGTCGGGGTAGCTGGCGAGCAGTACTTC. This sequence joins TRBV9 and TRBJ2-7, with D maybe TRBD2 (5 bases). The V end lost 2 bases, the J end lost 6 bases, and 12 bases lay between the germline ends. Germline CDR1 is SGDLS and CDR2 is YYNGEE. CDR3 length: 13 amino acids.

As for this clone: Other DNA sequences from this sample encode an identical CDR3 as well. The V gene is TRBV7-9, the J gene TRBJ2-7, with D possibly being TRBD1 (6 bases). V shed 4 bases and J shed 1 base, with 8 bases lying between them. This CDR3 is built from 13 residues. CDR1 and CDR2 from the germline V gene are SEHNR and FQNEAQ (reference sequence). The CDR3 DNA sequence: TGTGCCAGCAGCTCGGGACATTCCTACGAGCAGTACTTC. Translating gives CASSSGHSYEQYF.

V gene TRBV10-3 combines with J gene TRBJ2-7, with D possibly matching TRBD2 (5 bases). Trimming took 3 bases from V and 9 from J, leaving 21 bases between them. Germline V gives CDR1 ENHRY, CDR2 SYGVKD. The CDR3 is 15 residues long. The CDR3 bases are TGTGCCATCAGTGATTTGTCAGGCCCTATAAGCGGGCAGTACTTC. Translating gives CAISDLSGPISGQYF.

Regarding this clone: Within the sample, other DNA sequences also encode this same CDR3. The chain combines TRBV27 with TRBJ2-7, with 7 bases matching TRBD1. The ends lost 5 bases at V and 3 bases at J; junction bases unmatched: 4. Germline assignment: CDR1 MNHEY and CDR2 SMNVEV (reference sequence). CDR3 size: 13 residues. The CDR3: CASSPNRGYEQYF. CDR3 nucleotide sequence: TGTGCCAGCAGTCCGAACAGGGGCTACGAGCAGTACTTC.

V is TRBV5-1 and J is TRBJ2-3, with 13 bases that match TRBD2. V gave up 2 bases and J gave up 4 bases; unmatched junction bases: 7. This CDR3 has 17 residues. CDR1 and CDR2 (germline): SGHRS, YFSETQ. The CDR3 region is CASSLGLAGAVSDTQYF. CDR3 nucleotides: TGCGCCAGCAGCTTAGGACTAGCGGGAGCCGTTTCAGATACGCAGTATTTT.

The rearrangement uses TRBV27 and TRBJ1-5; weak D call: TRBD1 (6 bases). Trimming took 3 bases from V and 4 from J, leaving 13 bases between them. The CDR3 is 15 amino acids. Germline V lookup: CDR1 MNHEY, CDR2 SMNVEV (reference sequence). The CDR3 sequence: CASSFSGAFNQPQHF. The CDR3, as DNA: TGTGCCAGCAGTTTCTCGGGGGCCTTTAATCAGCCCCAGCATTTT.

CDR3 protein: CASNGGRGYEQYF. The CDR3, as DNA: TGCGCCAGCAATGGCGGGAGAGGGTACGAGCAGTACTTC. This sequence joins TRBV10-2 and TRBJ2-7, with 7 bases identical to TRBD2. The J segment lost 4 bases and the V segment lost 7 bases, leaving 7 bases of the junction unmatched. Germline V gene data show CDR1 as WSHSY and CDR2 as SAAADI. This CDR3 has 13 amino acids.

The rearrangement uses TRBV19 and TRBJ1-1; D unresolved. Trimming pared 4 bases from V and 1 base from J, leaving 16 bases between. CDR3 length equals 16 residues. Per the germline V gene, CDR1 is LNHDA and CDR2 is SQIVND (reference sequence). CDR3 sequence reads: CASSRGMAGTNTEAFF. The CDR3 DNA sequence: TGTGCCAGTAGTAGGGGAATGGCAGGAACGAACACTGAAGCTTTCTTT. The full variable domain, with the rest looked up from reference TRBV19 and TRBJ1-1, is DGGITQSPKYLFRKEGQNVTLSCEQNLNHDAMYWYRQDPGQGLRLIYYSQIVNDFQKGDIAEGYSVSREKKESFPLTVTSAQKNPTAFYLCASSRGMAGTNTEAFFGQGTRLTVV.

The V and J genes are TRBV14 and TRBJ2-2, with D perhaps assigned TRBD1 or TRBD2 (5 bases each). Germline V lookup: CDR1 SGHDN, CDR2 FVKESK. The CDR3 loop spans 17 amino acids. V gave up 0 bases and J gave up 5 bases, with 16 bases separating them. For the CDR3, the DNA is TGTGCCAGCAGCCAAGACGGGGACCGGGCATTGACCGGGGAGCTGTTTTTT. Its translation is CASSQDGDRALTGELFF.